This TCR beta chain was identified during a study of regulatory T cells in long-lasting Graves disease. CDR1 and CDR2 from the germline V gene are SGDLS and YYNGEE. CDR3 length equals 17 residues. The V segment lost 0 bases and the J segment 3 bases; nucleotides outside the gene matches: 8. The study, taken as a whole, reports: The small sample size may have reduced accuracy.

This clonotype was seen ten or more times. Its antigen is still unknown. The TCR beta library used iRepertoire HTBI primers with Arm-PCR amplification of CDR3. TCRdb re-called the multiplex PCR reads through MiXCR, storing one row per CDR3 protein. The sample consists of some 320,000 distinct CDR3 sequences, about a sixth of them appearing once. Noted time point: newly diagnosed GD, antithyroid drugs for less than 3 months. Following extraction of RNA from PBMCs, that RNA was used to make the TCR library. The clonotype comes from a female donor with Graves disease. The sample was peripheral blood mononuclear cells (PBMCs), taken at new diagnosis, from a patient treated with antithyroid drugs. V is TRBV9 and J is TRBJ1-4, with 7 bases identical to TRBD1. CDR3 DNA sequence: TGTGCCAGCAGCGTAGCCCCGTCTCAGGGGGCTAATGAAAAACTGTTTTTT. This sequence encodes CASSVAPSQGANEKLFF.